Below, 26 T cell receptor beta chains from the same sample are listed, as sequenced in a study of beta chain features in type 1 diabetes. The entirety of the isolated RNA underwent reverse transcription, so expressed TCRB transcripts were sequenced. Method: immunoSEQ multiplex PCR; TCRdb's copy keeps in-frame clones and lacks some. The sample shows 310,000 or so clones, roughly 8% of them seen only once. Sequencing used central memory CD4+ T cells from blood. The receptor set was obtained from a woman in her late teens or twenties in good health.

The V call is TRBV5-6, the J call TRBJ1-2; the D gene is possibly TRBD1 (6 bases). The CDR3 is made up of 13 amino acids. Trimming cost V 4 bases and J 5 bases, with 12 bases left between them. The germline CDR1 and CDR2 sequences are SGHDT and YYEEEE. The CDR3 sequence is CASSPGQNYGYTF. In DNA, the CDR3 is TGTGCCAGCAGCCCCGGACAGAATTATGGCTACACCTTC.

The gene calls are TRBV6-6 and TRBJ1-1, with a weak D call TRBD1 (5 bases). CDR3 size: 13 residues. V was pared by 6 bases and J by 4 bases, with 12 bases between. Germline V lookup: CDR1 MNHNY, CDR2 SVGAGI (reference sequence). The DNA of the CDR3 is TGTGCCAGCAGACAGGACCTTCGCACTGAAGCTTTCTTT. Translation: CASRQDLRTEAFF.

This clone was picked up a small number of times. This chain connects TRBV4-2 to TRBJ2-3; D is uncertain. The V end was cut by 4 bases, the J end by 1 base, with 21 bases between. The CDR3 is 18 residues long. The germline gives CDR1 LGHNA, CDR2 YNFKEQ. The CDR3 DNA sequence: TGTGCCAGCAGCCCTAGATACGACAAACGACTGGGCACAGATACGCAGTATTTT. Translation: CASSPRYDKRLGTDTQYF.

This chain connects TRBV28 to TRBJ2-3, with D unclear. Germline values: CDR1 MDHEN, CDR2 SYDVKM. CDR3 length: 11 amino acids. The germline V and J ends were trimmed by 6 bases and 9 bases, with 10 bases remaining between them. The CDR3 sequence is CASRRLGTQYF. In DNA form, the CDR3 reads TGTGCCAGCAGGCGGTTGGGAACGCAGTATTTT.

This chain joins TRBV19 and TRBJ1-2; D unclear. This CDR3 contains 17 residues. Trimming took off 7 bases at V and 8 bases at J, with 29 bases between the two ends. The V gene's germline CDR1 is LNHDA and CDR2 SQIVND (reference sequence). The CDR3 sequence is CASTSGSSHSMGDGYTF. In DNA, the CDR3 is TGTGCCAGTACCTCCGGGTCAAGCCACTCAATGGGAGACGGCTACACCTTC.

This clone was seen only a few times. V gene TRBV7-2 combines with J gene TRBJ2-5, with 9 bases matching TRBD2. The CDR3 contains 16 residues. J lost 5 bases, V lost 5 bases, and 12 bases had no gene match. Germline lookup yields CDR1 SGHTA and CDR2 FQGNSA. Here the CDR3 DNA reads TGTGCCAGCAGCCACCGTAGTAGCGGGAGCAGGGAGACCCAGTACTTC. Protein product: CASSHRSSGSRETQYF.

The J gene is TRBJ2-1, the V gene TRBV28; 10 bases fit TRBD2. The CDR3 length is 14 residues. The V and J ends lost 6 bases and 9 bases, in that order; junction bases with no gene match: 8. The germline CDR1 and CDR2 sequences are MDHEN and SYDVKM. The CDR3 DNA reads TGTGCCAGCAGCCCGGGGCTAGCGGGAGCTGAGCAGTTCTTC. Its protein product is CASSPGLAGAEQFF.

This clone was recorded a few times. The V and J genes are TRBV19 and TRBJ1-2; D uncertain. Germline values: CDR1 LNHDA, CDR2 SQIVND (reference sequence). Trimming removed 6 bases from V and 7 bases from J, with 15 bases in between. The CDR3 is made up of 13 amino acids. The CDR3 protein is CASRPTRFGGYTF. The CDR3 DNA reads TGTGCCAGTAGGCCTACACGGTTTGGTGGCTACACCTTC.

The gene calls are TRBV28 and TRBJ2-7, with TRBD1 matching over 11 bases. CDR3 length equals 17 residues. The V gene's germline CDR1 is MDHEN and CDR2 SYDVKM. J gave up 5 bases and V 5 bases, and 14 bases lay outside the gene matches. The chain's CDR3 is CASSPLYGTGGVDEQYF. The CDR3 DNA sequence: TGTGCCAGCAGTCCTCTGTATGGGACAGGGGGAGTTGACGAGCAGTACTTC.

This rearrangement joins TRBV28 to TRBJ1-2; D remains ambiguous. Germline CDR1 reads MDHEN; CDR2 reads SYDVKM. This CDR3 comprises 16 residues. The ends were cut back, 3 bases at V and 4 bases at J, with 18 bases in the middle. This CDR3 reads CASSFPPFRGGYGYTF. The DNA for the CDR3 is TGTGCCAGCAGTTTCCCCCCTTTTCGTGGCGGCTATGGCTACACCTTC.

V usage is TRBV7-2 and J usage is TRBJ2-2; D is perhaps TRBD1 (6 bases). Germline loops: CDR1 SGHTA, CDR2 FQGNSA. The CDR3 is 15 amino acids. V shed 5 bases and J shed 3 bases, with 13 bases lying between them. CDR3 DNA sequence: TGTGCCAGCAGCCCCCGGACAGAATACACCGGGGAGCTGTTTTTT. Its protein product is CASSPRTEYTGELFF.

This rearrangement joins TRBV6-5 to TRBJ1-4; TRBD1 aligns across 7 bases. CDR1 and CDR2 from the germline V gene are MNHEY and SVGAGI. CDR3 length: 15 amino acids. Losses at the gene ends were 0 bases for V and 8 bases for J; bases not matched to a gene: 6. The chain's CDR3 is CASSYSGQLGEKLFF. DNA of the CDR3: TGTGCCAGCAGTTACTCGGGACAGTTGGGAGAAAAACTGTTTTTT.

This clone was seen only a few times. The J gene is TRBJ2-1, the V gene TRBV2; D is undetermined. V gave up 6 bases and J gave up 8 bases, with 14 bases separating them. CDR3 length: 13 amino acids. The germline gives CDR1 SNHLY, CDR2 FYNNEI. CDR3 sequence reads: CASRPGRVDEQFF. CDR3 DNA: TGTGCCAGCAGGCCAGGTCGTGTCGATGAGCAGTTCTTC.

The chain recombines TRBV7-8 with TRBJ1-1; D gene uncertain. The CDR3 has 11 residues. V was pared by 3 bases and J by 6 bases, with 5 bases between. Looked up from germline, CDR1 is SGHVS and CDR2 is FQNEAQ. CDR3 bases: TGTGCCAGCAGCTTCGGGGCTGAAGCTTTCTTT. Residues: CASSFGAEAFF.

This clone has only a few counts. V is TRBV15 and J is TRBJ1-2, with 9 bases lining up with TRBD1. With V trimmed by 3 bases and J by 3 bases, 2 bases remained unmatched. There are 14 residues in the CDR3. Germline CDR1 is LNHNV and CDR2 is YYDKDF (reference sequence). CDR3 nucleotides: TGTGCCACCAGCAGGGACAGGGGATACTATGGCTACACCTTC. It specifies CATSRDRGYYGYTF.

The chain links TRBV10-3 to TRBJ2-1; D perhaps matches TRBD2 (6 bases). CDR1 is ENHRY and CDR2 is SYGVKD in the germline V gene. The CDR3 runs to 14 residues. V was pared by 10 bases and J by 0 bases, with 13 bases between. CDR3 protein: CATSRESSYNEQFF. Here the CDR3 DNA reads TGTGCCACCTCTCGGGAGAGCTCCTACAATGAGCAGTTCTTC.

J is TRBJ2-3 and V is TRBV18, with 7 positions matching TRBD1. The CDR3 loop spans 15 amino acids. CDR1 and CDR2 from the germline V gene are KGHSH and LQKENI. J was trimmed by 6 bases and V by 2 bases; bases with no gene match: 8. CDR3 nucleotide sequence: TGTGCCAGCTCACCAATACAGGGGTTGAGGGATACGCAGTATTTT. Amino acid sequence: CASSPIQGLRDTQYF. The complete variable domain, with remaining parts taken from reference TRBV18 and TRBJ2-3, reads NAGVMQNPRHLVRRRGQEARLRCSPMKGHSHVYWYRQLPEEGLKFMVYLQKENIIDESGMPKERFSAEFPKEGPSILRIQQVVRGDSAAYFCASSPIQGLRDTQYFGPGTRLTVL.

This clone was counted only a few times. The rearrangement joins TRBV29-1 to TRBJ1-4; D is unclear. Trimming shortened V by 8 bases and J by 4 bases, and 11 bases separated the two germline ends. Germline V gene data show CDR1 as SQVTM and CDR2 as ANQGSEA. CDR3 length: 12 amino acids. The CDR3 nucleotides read TGCAGCATAAGCTGGGGTAATGAAAAACTGTTTTTT. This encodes CSISWGNEKLFF. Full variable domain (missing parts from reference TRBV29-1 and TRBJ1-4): SAVISQKPSRDICQRGTSLTIQCQVDSQVTMMFWYRQQPGQSLTLIATANQGSEATYESGFVIDKFPISRPNLTFSTLTVSNMSPEDSSIYLCSISWGNEKLFFGSGTQLSVL.

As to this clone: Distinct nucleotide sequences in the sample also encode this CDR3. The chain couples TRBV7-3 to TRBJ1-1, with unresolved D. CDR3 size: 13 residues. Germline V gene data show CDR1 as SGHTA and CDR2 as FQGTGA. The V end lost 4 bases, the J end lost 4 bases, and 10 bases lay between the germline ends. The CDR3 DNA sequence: TGTGCCAGCAGCTCTGTCCCGGGCACTGAAGCTTTCTTT. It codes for CASSSVPGTEAFF.

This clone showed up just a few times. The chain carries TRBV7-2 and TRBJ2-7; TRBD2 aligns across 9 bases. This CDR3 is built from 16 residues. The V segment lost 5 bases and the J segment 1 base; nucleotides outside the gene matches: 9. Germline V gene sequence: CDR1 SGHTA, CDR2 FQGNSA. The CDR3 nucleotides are TGTGCCAGCAGCCCGTTTGGGCTAGCGGGGTCCTACGAGCAGTACTTC. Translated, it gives CASSPFGLAGSYEQYF.

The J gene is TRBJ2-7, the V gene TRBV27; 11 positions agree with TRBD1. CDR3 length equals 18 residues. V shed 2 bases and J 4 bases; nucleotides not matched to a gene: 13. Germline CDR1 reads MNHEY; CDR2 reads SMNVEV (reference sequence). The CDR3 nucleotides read TGTGCCAGCAGTTTACAGTCCACCGGACAGGGGGCGAGGTACGAGCAGTACTTC. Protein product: CASSLQSTGQGARYEQYF.

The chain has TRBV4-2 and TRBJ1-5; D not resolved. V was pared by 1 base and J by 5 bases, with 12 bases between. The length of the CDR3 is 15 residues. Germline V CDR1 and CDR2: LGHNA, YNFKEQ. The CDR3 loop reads CASSQAGAPDQPQHF. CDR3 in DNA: TGTGCCAGCAGCCAAGCAGGCGCCCCCGATCAGCCCCAGCATTTT.

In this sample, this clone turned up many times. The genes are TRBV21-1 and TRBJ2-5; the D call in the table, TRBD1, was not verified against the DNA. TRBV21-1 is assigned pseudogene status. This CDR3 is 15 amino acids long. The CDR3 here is CASSKNTGGMGTQYF. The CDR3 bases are TGTGCCAGCAGCAAAAATACAGGGGGCATGGGGACCCAGTACTTC.

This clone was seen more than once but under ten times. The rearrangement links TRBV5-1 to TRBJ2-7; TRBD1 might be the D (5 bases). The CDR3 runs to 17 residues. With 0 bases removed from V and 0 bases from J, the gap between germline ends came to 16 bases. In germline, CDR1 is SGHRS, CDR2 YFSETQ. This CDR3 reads CASSLGGTGPVSYEQYF. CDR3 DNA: TGCGCCAGCAGCTTGGGGGGTACAGGACCGGTCTCCTACGAGCAGTACTTC. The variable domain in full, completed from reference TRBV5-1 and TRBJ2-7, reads KAGVTQTPRYLIKTRGQQVTLSCSPISGHRSVSWYQQTPGQGLQFLFEYFSETQRNKGNFPGRFSGRQFSNSRSEMNVSTLELGDSALYLCASSLGGTGPVSYEQYFGPGTRLTVT.

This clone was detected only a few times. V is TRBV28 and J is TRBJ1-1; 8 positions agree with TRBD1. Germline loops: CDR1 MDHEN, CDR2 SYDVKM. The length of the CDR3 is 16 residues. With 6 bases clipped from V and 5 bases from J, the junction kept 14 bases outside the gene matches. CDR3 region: CASSPPPDRVWTEAFF. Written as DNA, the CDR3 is TGTGCCAGCAGCCCCCCCCCGGACAGGGTATGGACTGAAGCTTTCTTT.

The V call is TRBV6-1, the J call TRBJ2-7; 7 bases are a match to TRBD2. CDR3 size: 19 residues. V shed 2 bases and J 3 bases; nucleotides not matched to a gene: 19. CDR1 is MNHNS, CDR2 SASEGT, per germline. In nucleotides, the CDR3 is TGTGCCAGCAGTGAATGGGTTCACGGGGGAGGGACTACCCTCTACGAGCAGTACTTC. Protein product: CASSEWVHGGGTTLYEQYF.